This T cell receptor beta chain derives from a study of vaccination effects on CD4 cells after COVID-19. V lost 2 bases and J 1 base, leaving 24 bases between the germline ends. CDR1 and CDR2 from the germline V gene are LGHDT and YNNKEL (reference sequence). This CDR3 is built from 19 residues. This clone was counted a few times. Its specificity is not known. The assay was immunoSEQ multiplex PCR, and TCRdb's table has in-frame clones only and misses some. The table lists some 40,000 clones, about 78% of them singletons. Sequencing followed a ViraFEST assay step that expanded antigen-specific CD4+ T cells with viral peptide pools. CD4+ T cells were isolated after 10 days of culture. This person caught SARS-CoV-2 sometime from March to December 2020, and PCR testing confirmed the infection.

The sequence came from a human donor who had a prior SARS-CoV-2 infection. The chain recombines TRBV3-1 (or the pseudogene TRBV3-2) with TRBJ2-7; TRBD2 is a possible D gene (5 bases). This specimen consisted of CD4+ T cells from PBMCs cultured with HCoV-NL63 spike peptides, obtained before COVID-19 vaccination. The CDR3, as DNA: TGTGCCAGCAGCCAAAGGCCCCCTGGGAGTTATGCAAGGTCCTACGAGCAGTACTTC. Protein sequence: CASSQRPPGSYARSYEQYF.